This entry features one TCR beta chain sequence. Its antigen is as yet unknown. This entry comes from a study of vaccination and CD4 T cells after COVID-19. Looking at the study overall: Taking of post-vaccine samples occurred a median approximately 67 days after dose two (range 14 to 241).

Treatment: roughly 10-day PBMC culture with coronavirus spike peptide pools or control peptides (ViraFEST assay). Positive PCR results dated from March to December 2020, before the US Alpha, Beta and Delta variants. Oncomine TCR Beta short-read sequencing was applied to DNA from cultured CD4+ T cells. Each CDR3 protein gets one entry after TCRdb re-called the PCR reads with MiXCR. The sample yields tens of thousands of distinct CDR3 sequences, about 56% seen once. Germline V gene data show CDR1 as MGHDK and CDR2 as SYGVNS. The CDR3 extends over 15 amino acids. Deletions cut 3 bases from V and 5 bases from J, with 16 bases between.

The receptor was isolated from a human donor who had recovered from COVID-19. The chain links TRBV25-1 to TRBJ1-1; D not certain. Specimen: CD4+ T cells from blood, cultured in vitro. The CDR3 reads CASSDGKFLSTEAFF. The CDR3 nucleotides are TGTGCCAGCAGTGACGGCAAGTTCCTGAGTACTGAAGCTTTCTTT.